The 18 T cell receptor beta chains in this list originate from one sample, sequenced in a study of cytomegalovirus exposure and HLA in healthy donors. The PCR contained 60 Vbeta and 13 Jbeta primers. Libraries were prepared by immunoSEQ multiplex PCR; TCRdb keeps only in-frame clonotypes and omits some of them. Here the sample spans 150,000 to 200,000 clones, about 80% being singletons. The sequencing sample was made of PBMCs. The receptors derive from a woman aged 30 to 39 in good health and CMV-seronegative.

The rearrangement links TRBV7-6 to TRBJ2-7, with D tentatively TRBD1 (5 bases). This CDR3 comprises 15 residues. The V gene's germline CDR1 is SGHVS and CDR2 FNYEAQ. V was pared by 1 base and J by 2 bases, with 12 bases between. CDR3 region: CASSLGTSNTYEQYF. DNA for the CDR3: TGTGCCAGCAGCTTAGGGACATCGAACACCTACGAGCAGTACTTC. The complete variable domain, with remaining parts taken from reference TRBV7-6 and TRBJ2-7, reads GAGVSQSPRYKVTKRGQDVALRCDPISGHVSLYWYRQALGQGPEFLTYFNYEAQQDKSGLPNDRFSAERPEGSISTLTIQRTEQRDSAMYRCASSLGTSNTYEQYFGPGTRLTVT.

In its sample, this clone was seen a few times. J is TRBJ1-1 and V is TRBV10-3; no reliable D call. Germline CDR1 is ENHRY and CDR2 is SYGVKD. The CDR3 totals 13 residues. V was cut by 7 bases and J by 1 base, with 10 bases left in between. The CDR3 protein is CAIMASGNTEAFF. The CDR3 nucleotides read TGTGCCATCATGGCGTCGGGGAACACTGAAGCTTTCTTT.

This CDR3 reads CASNEQGSGNTIYF. The CDR3 bases are TGTGCCAGCAACGAACAGGGATCTGGAAACACCATATATTTT. The chain links TRBV28 to TRBJ1-3, with TRBD1 as a possible D gene (6 bases). V dropped 7 bases and J dropped 1 base, with 11 bases sitting between them. CDR1 is MDHEN, CDR2 SYDVKM, per germline. The length of the CDR3 is 14 residues. The full variable domain, in which reference TRBV28 and TRBJ1-3 provide the parts outside the CDR3, is DVKVTQSSRYLVKRTGEKVFLECVQDMDHENMFWYRQDPGLGLRLIYFSYDVKMKEKGDIPEGYSVSREKKERFSLILESASTNQTSMYLCASNEQGSGNTIYFGEGSWLTVV.

J is TRBJ1-1 and V is TRBV7-9, with 8 positions matching TRBD1. Germline assignment: CDR1 SEHNR and CDR2 FQNEAQ (reference sequence). After removal of 6 bases from V and 5 bases from J, the junction contained 2 bases not matched to a gene. The CDR3 runs 12 residues. CDR3 amino acids: CASRTGETEAFF. The CDR3 DNA is TGTGCCAGCAGGACAGGGGAAACTGAAGCTTTCTTT.

Written as DNA, the CDR3 is TGTGCCAGCAGCTCAACCATTAGCGGAGAAAGCACAGATACGCAGTATTTT. The encoded protein is CASSSTISGESTDTQYF. The chain links TRBV7-9 to TRBJ2-3; tentatively, D is TRBD2 (6 bases). Germline V gives CDR1 SEHNR, CDR2 FQNEAQ (reference sequence). V was clipped by 4 bases and J by 0 bases, with 17 bases between them. The CDR3 consists of 17 residues.

Turning to this clone: Mismatch with germline at one junction end may stem from a read error. V gene TRBV7-7 combines with J gene TRBJ2-5; 7 bases are shared with TRBD2. Germline CDR1 SSHAT, CDR2 FNYEAQ (reference sequence). This CDR3 is built from 15 residues. CDR3 DNA: TGTGCTAGCAGCTTCCAAGCGGAACGGGGAGGGGCCCAGTACTTC. Encoded protein: CASSFQAERGGAQYF.

The chain links TRBV5-4 to TRBJ2-1; 7 nucleotides agree with TRBD2. Germline lookup yields CDR1 SGHNT and CDR2 YYREEE (reference sequence). V lost 7 bases, J lost 8 bases, and 6 bases stayed unmatched. This CDR3 region has 12 residues. The CDR3 nucleotides read TGTGCCAGCGGGGGAGGGATCGATGAGCAGTTCTTC. Residues: CASGGGIDEQFF.

The chain carries TRBV28 and TRBJ2-7, with D perhaps matching TRBD2 (6 bases). The V end was cut by 3 bases, the J end by 9 bases, with 12 bases between. The CDR3 has 12 amino acids. Germline lookup yields CDR1 MDHEN and CDR2 SYDVKM. This CDR3 reads CASSLLPGVQYF. CDR3 in DNA: TGTGCCAGCAGTTTGCTACCGGGAGTGCAGTACTTC.

The V gene is TRBV9, the J gene TRBJ2-7; 8 bases are shared with TRBD1. The J segment lost 9 bases and the V segment lost 3 bases, leaving 14 bases of the junction unmatched. CDR1 and CDR2 (germline): SGDLS, YYNGEE. The CDR3 runs 15 residues. CDR3 sequence (DNA): TGTGCCAGCAGCGCCGGACAGGGTCCGGTTTTTCCGCAGTACTTC. Its protein product is CASSAGQGPVFPQYF.

This rearrangement joins TRBV9 to TRBJ2-1; 7 bases map to TRBD1. J lost 4 bases, V lost 0 bases, and 4 bases had no gene match. The CDR3 has 15 amino acids. The germline gives CDR1 SGDLS, CDR2 YYNGEE. The CDR3 region is CASSVGGGGYNEQFF. For the CDR3, the DNA is TGTGCCAGCAGCGTAGGAGGGGGCGGTTACAATGAGCAGTTCTTC.

The V call is TRBV2, the J call TRBJ2-2, with 9 bases identical to TRBD1. In germline, CDR1 is SNHLY, CDR2 FYNNEI. The V gene end was trimmed by 4 bases and the J gene end by 4 bases; junction bases not matched to a gene: 7. CDR3 length: 16 residues. CDR3: CASSAPGQGTTGELFF. The CDR3 coding sequence is TGTGCCAGCAGTGCACCGGGACAGGGTACCACCGGGGAGCTGTTTTTT.

The chain has TRBV7-2 and TRBJ1-2, with D possibly matching TRBD1 (6 bases). The CDR3 extends over 15 amino acids. With 0 bases removed from V and 2 bases from J, the gap between germline ends came to 10 bases. In germline, CDR1 is SGHTA, CDR2 FQGNSA. As DNA, the CDR3 is TGTGCCAGCAGCTTAGCCGCAGGGGAAAACTATGGCTACACCTTC. It specifies CASSLAAGENYGYTF.

This rearrangement joins TRBV19 to TRBJ2-4; D gene ambiguous. This CDR3 has 16 amino acids. Germline V gene data show CDR1 as LNHDA and CDR2 as SQIVND (reference sequence). The germline V and J ends were trimmed by 1 base and 0 bases, with 10 bases remaining between them. The CDR3: CASSIAPRLAKNIQYF. For the CDR3, the DNA is TGTGCCAGTAGTATAGCCCCTCGTCTAGCCAAAAACATTCAGTACTTC. Looking up the rest from reference TRBV19 and TRBJ2-4 gives the full variable domain: DGGITQSPKYLFRKEGQNVTLSCEQNLNHDAMYWYRQDPGQGLRLIYYSQIVNDFQKGDIAEGYSVSREKKESFPLTVTSAQKNPTAFYLCASSIAPRLAKNIQYFGAGTRLSVL.

This chain uses TRBV5-6 with TRBJ1-2; D gene ambiguous. The CDR3 loop spans 14 amino acids. V was cut by 0 bases and J by 8 bases, with 14 bases left in between. The V gene's germline CDR1 is SGHDT and CDR2 YYEEEE. CDR3 DNA sequence: TGTGCCAGCAGCTTGGGATCCGCTCGCGGCGGCTACACCTTC. Translated, it gives CASSLGSARGGYTF.

As to this clone: Other DNA sequences in this specimen translate into the identical CDR3. This chain connects TRBV30 to TRBJ1-3; 8 nucleotides agree with TRBD1. With V trimmed by 2 bases and J by 3 bases, 9 bases remained unmatched. Germline V CDR1 and CDR2: GTSNPN, SVGIG (reference sequence). This CDR3 region has 16 residues. This chain's CDR3 is CAWSPTGESYGNTIYF. The CDR3, as DNA: TGTGCCTGGAGTCCGACAGGGGAGTCATATGGAAACACCATATATTTT. The full variable domain, in which reference TRBV30 and TRBJ1-3 provide the parts outside the CDR3, is SQTIHQWPATLVQPVGSPLSLECTVEGTSNPNLYWYRQAAGRGLQLLFYSVGIGQISSEVPQNLSASRPQDRQFILSSKKLLLSDSGFYLCAWSPTGESYGNTIYFGEGSWLTVV.

The chain has TRBV27 and TRBJ2-7; 9 bases align to TRBD2. V shed 2 bases and J 3 bases; nucleotides not matched to a gene: 8. The V gene's germline CDR1 is MNHEY and CDR2 SMNVEV (reference sequence). The CDR3 totals 16 residues. The CDR3 coding sequence is TGTGCCAGCAGTTTAAGCGGCGGGAGGGACCTCTACGAGCAGTACTTC. Its translation is CASSLSGGRDLYEQYF.

This chain links TRBV7-9 with TRBJ2-1, with TRBD2 matching over 8 bases. CDR1 SEHNR and CDR2 FQNEAQ come from the germline V gene (reference sequence). There are 15 residues in the CDR3. V lost 7 bases, J lost 1 base, and 6 bases stayed unmatched. In DNA, the CDR3 is TGTGCCAGCACCGGGGGGGGAGGTTCCTACAATGAGCAGTTCTTC. Amino acid sequence: CASTGGGGSYNEQFF.

V gene TRBV28 combines with J gene TRBJ2-7; tentatively, D is TRBD2 (5 bases). CDR1 and CDR2 (germline): MDHEN, SYDVKM. V dropped 2 bases and J dropped 3 bases, with 8 bases sitting between them. The CDR3 totals 13 residues. CDR3 amino acids: CASSLLSGYEQYF. Written as DNA, the CDR3 is TGTGCCAGCAGTTTACTAAGCGGCTACGAGCAGTACTTC. Combining the CDR3 with reference TRBV28 and TRBJ2-7 gives the whole variable domain DVKVTQSSRYLVKRTGEKVFLECVQDMDHENMFWYRQDPGLGLRLIYFSYDVKMKEKGDIPEGYSVSREKKERFSLILESASTNQTSMYLCASSLLSGYEQYFGPGTRLTVT.